These T cell receptor beta chains were read from a single sample in a study of a mutant IDH1 vaccine in newly diagnosed glioma. What these receptors recognize is not known. Assay: immunoSEQ multiplex PCR; the TCRdb copy retains only in-frame clones and omits some. The sample comprises just over 35,000 clones, about four fifths of which are singletons, and less than 15% rests with the top ten. This specimen was peripheral blood mononuclear cells (PBMCs), taken from a glioma patient whose treatment included an IDH1 peptide vaccine. The receptors originated from a woman in her twenties or thirties with glioma. Some clones in this sample may be carry-over from other donors' samples. CDR3s include the opening cysteine and the closing phenylalanine or tryptophan. A D gene is named only where the DNA matches it firmly. Clone size is not always given. Where it is, it says once, few, many or a class for expanded clones.

TRBJ2-1 NA TRBD2 TRBV5-1 CASTAQLAGGGSEQFF TGCGCCAGCACCGCCCAACTAGCGGGAGGGGGAAGTGAGCAGTTCTTC
TRBJ1-2 NA NA TRBV6-5 CASSDIYGYTF TGTGCCAGCAGCGACATCTATGGCTACACCTTC
TRBJ2-7 NA NA TRBV4-1 CASSHPGGSYEQYF TGCGCCAGCAGCCACCCGGGCGGCTCCTACGAGCAGTACTTC
TRBJ1-2 NA NA TRBV6-5 CASSYSAGRGGYTF TGTGCCAGCAGTTACTCTGCGGGGAGAGGTGGCTACACCTTC
TRBJ1-1 few NA TRBV11-2 CASSRDANTEAFF TGTGCCAGCAGCCGGGATGCTAACACTGAAGCTTTCTTT
TRBJ1-4 few TRBD1 TRBV2 CASSKGQGTTNEKLFF TGTGCCAGCTCGAAGGGACAGGGGACAACTAATGAAAAACTGTTTTTT
TRBJ2-3 NA TRBD1 TRBV19 CASRTGGDTQYF TGTGCCAGTAGGACAGGGGGGGATACGCAGTATTTT
TRBJ2-2 once NA TRBV10-2 CASSESTQAPGELFF TGCGCCAGCAGTGAGTCGACACAGGCCCCCGGGGAGCTGTTTTTT
TRBJ1-3 NA TRBD1 TRBV5-6 CASSLEGATHTIYF TGTGCCAGCAGCTTGGAGGGGGCGACACACACCATATATTTT
TRBJ2-5 NA TRBD2 TRBV27 CASSFGGQETQYF TGTGCCAGCAGTTTCGGGGGGCAAGAGACCCAGTACTTC
TRBJ2-2 NA NA TRBV14 CASSRVRHGELFF TGTGCCAGCAGCCGAGTTAGGCACGGGGAGCTGTTTTTT
TRBJ2-7 NA NA TRBV5-6 CASSFAGPYEQYF TGTGCCAGCAGCTTCGCAGGGCCCTACGAGCAGTACTTC
TRBJ1-1 NA NA TRBV6-5 CASTPRLGSAEAFF TGTGCCAGCACCCCCCGCCTGGGCTCCGCTGAAGCTTTCTTT
TRBJ2-1 NA NA TRBV10-2 CASRDSGTQHNEQFF TGCGCCAGCAGGGACAGCGGGACTCAGCACAATGAGCAGTTCTTC
TRBJ2-5 few TRBD2 TRBV19 CASSPRTSGEGETQYF TGTGCCAGTAGTCCTCGGACTAGCGGGGAGGGGGAGACCCAGTACTTC
TRBJ2-1 once NA TRBV18 CASWSDTYNEQFF TGTGCCAGCTGGAGTGATACCTACAATGAGCAGTTCTTC
TRBJ1-1 few NA TRBV29-1 CSPVTEAFF TGCAGCCCCGTAACTGAAGCTTTCTTT
TRBJ1-5 NA NA TRBV27 CASSDGDYSNQPQHF TGTGCCAGCAGTGACGGTGACTATAGCAATCAGCCCCAGCATTTT
TRBJ2-2 NA NA TRBV7-8 CASSVSLNTGELFF TGTGCCAGCAGCGTAAGCTTGAACACCGGGGAGCTGTTTTTT
TRBJ1-4 NA TRBD1 TRBV7-9 CASSWTGGGEKLFF TGTGCCAGCAGTTGGACAGGGGGCGGAGAGAAACTGTTTTTT
TRBJ2-7 NA TRBD2 TRBV7-9 CASSSRLPSAGRSYEQYF TGTGCCAGCAGCTCCCGACTACCCTCAGCGGGACGCTCCTACGAGCAGTACTTC
TRBJ1-3 few TRBD1 TRBV10-1 CASSESILTGAAGNTIYF TGCGCCAGCAGTGAGTCCATCCTGACAGGGGCGGCTGGAAACACCATATATTTT
TRBJ2-7 NA TRBD2 TRBV5-4 CASSYKGLAGGPLHEQYF TGTGCCAGCAGCTATAAGGGACTAGCGGGAGGGCCCCTCCACGAGCAGTACTTC
TRBJ1-2 NA NA TRBV18 CASSPPLDSPYTF TGTGCCAGCTCACCACCCCTAGACAGCCCCTACACCTTC
TRBJ2-3 NA TRBD2 TRBV9 CASSVETSGRRTPSTDTQYF TGTGCCAGCAGCGTAGAGACTAGCGGCCGACGAACCCCTAGCACAGATACGCAGTATTTT
TRBJ2-6 NA NA TRBV2 CASGPNVLTF TGTGCCAGCGGCCCCAACGTCCTGACTTTC
TRBJ1-1 NA TRBD1 TRBV9 CASSVGSGQGATNTEAFF TGTGCCAGCAGCGTAGGAAGCGGGCAGGGGGCCACGAACACTGAAGCTTTCTTT
TRBJ2-7 NA NA TRBV5-1 CASSSRGVGTGFGEQYF TGCGCCAGCAGCTCCCGGGGTGTAGGGACGGGTTTCGGCGAGCAGTACTTC
TRBJ1-4 few TRBD1 TRBV4-2 CASSQGRGTNEKLFF TGTGCCAGCAGCCAAGGCAGGGGGACTAATGAAAAACTGTTTTTT
TRBJ2-2 NA NA TRBV6-6 CASSPNTGELFF TGTGCCAGCAGCCCGAACACCGGGGAGCTGTTTTTT
TRBJ2-7 NA NA TRBV19 CASRRGSTYEQYF TGCGCCAGTAGGCGGGGCTCTACCTACGAGCAGTACTTC
TRBJ2-3 NA NA TRBV7-2 CASSPSRDTQYF TGTGCCAGCAGCCCCTCGAGAGATACGCAGTATTTT
TRBJ2-1 NA NA TRBV15 CAALGRITYNEQFF TGTGCCGCCCTAGGGCGCATCACCTACAATGAGCAGTTCTTC
TRBJ2-3 NA NA TRBV5-6 CASSLAALVIVAGTQYF TGTGCCAGCAGCTTGGCGGCACTAGTGATAGTTGCGGGTACGCAGTATTTT
TRBJ2-7 NA NA TRBV6-5 CASSSSGRNYEQYF NA
TRBJ1-6 NA NA TRBV5-5 CASSPDIGASYNSPLHF TGTGCCAGCAGCCCGGACATCGGGGCGTCCTATAATTCACCCCTCCACTTT
TRBJ1-5 NA NA TRBV23-1 CASSQTQGVSNQPQHF TGCGCCAGCAGTCAGACTCAGGGTGTAAGCAATCAGCCCCAGCATTTT
TRBJ1-1 NA NA TRBV5-1 CASSLGGGTEAFF TGCGCCAGCTCCCTAGGAGGGGGCACTGAAGCTTTCTTT
TRBJ2-5 NA TRBD2 TRBV19 CATGGSGRQETQYF TGTGCCACCGGCGGGAGCGGGAGGCAAGAGACCCAGTACTTC
TRBJ2-7 once TRBD1 TRBV6-6 CASRQGGPYEQYF TGTGCCAGCAGACAGGGGGGCCCCTACGAGCAGTACTTC
TRBJ2-7 once NA TRBV7-9 CASSFDLGWDKDSYEQYF TGTGCCAGCAGCTTCGATCTAGGATGGGACAAAGACTCCTACGAGCAGTACTTC
TRBJ2-2 NA NA TRBV19 CASLKATGELFF TGTGCCAGCCTTAAGGCCACCGGGGAGCTGTTTTTT
TRBJ1-5 NA NA TRBV27 CASSFGFTIQPQHF TGTGCCAGCAGTTTTGGCTTTACCATACAGCCCCAGCATTTT
TRBJ2-7 NA NA TRBV9 CASSVDLSGSYEQYF TGTGCCAGCAGCGTAGATCTTAGCGGATCCTACGAGCAGTACTTC
TRBJ1-4 few NA TRBV6-5 CASSYLGVDEKLFF TGTGCCAGCAGTTACCTTGGGGTTGATGAAAAACTGTTTTTT
TRBJ1-4 NA NA TRBV23-1 CASSHGVWTNEKLFF TGCGCCAGCAGTCATGGGGTTTGGACTAATGAAAAACTGTTTTTT
TRBJ2-7 NA TRBD1 TRBV25-1 CASSEPGTVSGYEQYF TGTGCCAGCAGTGAACCCGGGACAGTCTCAGGCTACGAGCAGTACTTC
TRBJ1-5 once NA TRBV6-5 CASSPGGISNQPQHF TGTGCCAGCAGTCCTGGGGGGATTAGCAATCAGCCCCAGCATTTT
TRBJ1-1 NA NA TRBV27 CASSWVRGNTEAFF TGTGCCAGCAGTTGGGTCAGGGGTAACACTGAAGCTTTCTTT
TRBJ2-3 medium-sized NA TRBV11-3 CASSPSTDTQYF TGTGCCAGCAGCCCCAGCACAGATACGCAGTATTTT
TRBJ2-6 NA NA TRBV4-2 CASSQVSSGANVLTF TGTGCCAGCAGCCAAGTGTCCTCTGGGGCCAACGTCCTGACTTTC
TRBJ1-1 few TRBD1 TRBV5-4 CASSEQGATTEAFF TGTGCCAGCAGCGAACAGGGGGCAACCACTGAAGCTTTCTTT
TRBJ1-2 NA TRBD1 TRBV4-1 CASSQGAGGAWGYTF TGCGCCAGCAGCCAAGGGGCAGGGGGCGCTTGGGGCTACACCTTC
TRBJ1-5 NA NA TRBV12-2 CASRLAGGGQGDQPQHF TGTGCAAGTCGCTTAGCGGGCGGGGGACAGGGGGATCAGCCCCAGCATTTT
TRBJ2-3 NA NA TRBV11-2 CASSLFPPTYTDTQYF TGTGCCAGCAGCTTATTTCCTCCTACCTACACAGATACGCAGTATTTT
TRBJ1-5 NA TRBD1 TRBV4-1 CASSHVDRALPPQHF TGCGCCAGCAGCCACGTTGACAGGGCTCTTCCCCCCCAGCATTTT
TRBJ2-1 NA TRBD2 TRBV7-8 CASSLGYSGIPEQFF TGTGCCAGCAGCTTAGGGTATAGCGGGATTCCTGAGCAGTTCTTC
TRBJ2-3 NA TRBD1 TRBV29-1 CSVLDRGHTDTQYF TGCAGCGTTCTGGACAGGGGGCACACAGATACGCAGTATTTT
TRBJ2-1 NA TRBD2 TRBV5-1 CASSLPSGSYEQFF TGCGCCAGCAGCTTGCCTAGCGGGAGCTATGAGCAGTTCTTC